The sequence of this T cell receptor (beta chain) was determined in a study of T cells after yellow fever vaccination. The V end lost 0 bases, the J end lost 1 base, and 6 bases lay between the germline ends. CDR3 length: 13 residues. Germline loops: CDR1 DFQATT, CDR2 SNEGSKA (reference sequence). TCRdb fed the 5' RACE reads into MiXCR, producing one record per CDR3 protein. Of approximately 250,000 distinct CDR3 sequences listed, approximately 3.5% are singletons. There are many counts of this clonotype. The sample here was PBMCs, taken 15 days after the yellow fever booster vaccination. This chain uses TRBV20-1 with TRBJ1-1; D gene uncertain. The origin of this receptor is a man younger than 30 who received the YFV17D yellow fever vaccine. This CDR3 is CSARDIRNTEAFF. The DNA for the CDR3 is TGCAGTGCTAGAGATATCAGGAACACTGAAGCTTTCTTT.